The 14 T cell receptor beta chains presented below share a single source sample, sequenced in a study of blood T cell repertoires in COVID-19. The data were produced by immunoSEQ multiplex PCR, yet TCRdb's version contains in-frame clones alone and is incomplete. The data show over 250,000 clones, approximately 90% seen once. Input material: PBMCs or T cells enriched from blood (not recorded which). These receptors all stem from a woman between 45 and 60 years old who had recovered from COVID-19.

CDR3 protein: CASSTSGRPYNEQFF. The DNA of the CDR3 is TGTGCCAGCAGCACTAGCGGGAGGCCCTACAATGAGCAGTTCTTC. The V call is TRBV14, the J call TRBJ2-1; 12 nucleotides line up with TRBD2. V was pared by 5 bases and J by 2 bases, with 1 base of the junction left unmatched. CDR1 and CDR2 from the germline V gene are SGHDN and FVKESK. The CDR3 consists of 15 residues.

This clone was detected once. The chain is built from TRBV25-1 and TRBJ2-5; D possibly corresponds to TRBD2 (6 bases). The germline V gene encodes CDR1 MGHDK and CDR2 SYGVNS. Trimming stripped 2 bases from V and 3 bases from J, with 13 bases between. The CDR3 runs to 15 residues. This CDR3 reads CASSEKRRAEETQYF. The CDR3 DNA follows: TGTGCCAGCAGTGAAAAAAGGAGGGCCGAAGAGACCCAGTACTTC.

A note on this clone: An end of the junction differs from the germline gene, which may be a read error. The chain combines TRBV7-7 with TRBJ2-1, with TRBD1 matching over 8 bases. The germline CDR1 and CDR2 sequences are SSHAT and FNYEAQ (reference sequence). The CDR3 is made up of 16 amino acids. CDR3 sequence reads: CASSSITGGTYNEQFF. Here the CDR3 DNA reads TGTGCTAGCAGCTCAATAACAGGGGGTACTTACAATGAGCAGTTCTTC.

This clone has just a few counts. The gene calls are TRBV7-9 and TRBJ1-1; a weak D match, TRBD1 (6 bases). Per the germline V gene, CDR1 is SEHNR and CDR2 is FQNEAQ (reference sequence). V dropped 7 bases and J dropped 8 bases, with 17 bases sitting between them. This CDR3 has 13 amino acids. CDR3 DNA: TGTGCCAGCACCAGGGACACCCTAAAGGAAGCTTTCTTT. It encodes CASTRDTLKEAFF.

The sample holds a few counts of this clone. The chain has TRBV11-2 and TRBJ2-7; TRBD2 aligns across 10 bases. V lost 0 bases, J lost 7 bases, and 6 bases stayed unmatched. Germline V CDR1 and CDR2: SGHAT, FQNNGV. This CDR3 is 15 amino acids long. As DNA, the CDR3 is TGTGCCAGCAGCTTAGATCTACTAGCGGGAAGGGAGCAGTACTTC. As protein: CASSLDLLAGREQYF.

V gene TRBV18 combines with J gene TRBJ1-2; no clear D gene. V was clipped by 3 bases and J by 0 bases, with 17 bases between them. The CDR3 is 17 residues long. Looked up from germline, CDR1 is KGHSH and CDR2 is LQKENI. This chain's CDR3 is CASSPLAEWKANYGYTF. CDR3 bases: TGTGCCAGCTCACCTCTGGCGGAGTGGAAAGCTAACTATGGCTACACCTTC.

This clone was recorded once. CDR3 in amino acids: CASRTFDRTIFSGNTIYF. The DNA for the CDR3 is TGTGCCAGCAGGACTTTTGACAGGACGATATTCTCTGGAAACACCATATATTTT. This chain links TRBV28 with TRBJ1-3; a possible D gene is TRBD1 (6 bases). Germline assignment: CDR1 MDHEN and CDR2 SYDVKM. Trimming removed 6 bases from V and 0 bases from J, with 21 bases in between. CDR3 length: 18 residues.

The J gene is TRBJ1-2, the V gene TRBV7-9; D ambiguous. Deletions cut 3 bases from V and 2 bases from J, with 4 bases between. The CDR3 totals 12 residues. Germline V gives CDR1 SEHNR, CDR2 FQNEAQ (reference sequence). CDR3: CASSFGNYGYTF. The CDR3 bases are TGTGCCAGCAGCTTCGGGAACTATGGCTACACCTTC.

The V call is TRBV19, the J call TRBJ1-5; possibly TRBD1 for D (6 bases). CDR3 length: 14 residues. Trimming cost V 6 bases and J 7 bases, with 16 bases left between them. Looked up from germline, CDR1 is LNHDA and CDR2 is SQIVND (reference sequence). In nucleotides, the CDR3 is TGTGCCAGTAGAAGACAGGCCGGATACCAGCCCCAGCATTTT. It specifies CASRRQAGYQPQHF.

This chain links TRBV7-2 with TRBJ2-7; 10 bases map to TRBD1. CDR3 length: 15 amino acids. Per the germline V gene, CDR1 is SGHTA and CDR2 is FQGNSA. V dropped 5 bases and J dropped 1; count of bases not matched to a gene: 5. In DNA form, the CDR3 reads TGTGCCAGCAGCACCGGGACAGGGGCATCCTACGAGCAGTACTTC. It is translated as CASSTGTGASYEQYF.

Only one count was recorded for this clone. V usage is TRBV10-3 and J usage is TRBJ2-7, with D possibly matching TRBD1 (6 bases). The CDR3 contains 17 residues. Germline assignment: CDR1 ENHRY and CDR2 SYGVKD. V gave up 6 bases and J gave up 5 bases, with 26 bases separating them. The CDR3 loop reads CAISKLDPGQSSHEQYF. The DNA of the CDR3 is TGTGCCATCAGCAAACTTGATCCGGGACAATCGTCCCACGAGCAGTACTTC.

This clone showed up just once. The CDR3 protein is CASSPTGSYGYTF. For the CDR3, the DNA is TGTGCCAGCAGCCCGACAGGGAGCTATGGCTACACCTTC. The chain has TRBV7-8 and TRBJ1-2, with 7 bases matching TRBD1. The length of the CDR3 is 13 residues. The J segment lost 4 bases and the V segment lost 5 bases, leaving 4 bases of the junction unmatched. CDR1 is SGHVS and CDR2 is FQNEAQ in the germline V gene. The full variable domain, with the rest looked up from reference TRBV7-8 and TRBJ1-2, is GAGVSQSPRYKVAKRGQDVALRCDPISGHVSLFWYQQALGQGPEFLTYFQNEAQLDKSGLPSDRFFAERPEGSVSTLKIQRTQQEDSAVYLCASSPTGSYGYTFGSGTRLTVV.

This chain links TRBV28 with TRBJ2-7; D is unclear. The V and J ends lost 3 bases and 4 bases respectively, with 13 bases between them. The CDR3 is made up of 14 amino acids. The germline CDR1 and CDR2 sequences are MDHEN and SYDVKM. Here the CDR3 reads CASSFFQLKYEQYF. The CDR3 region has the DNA TGTGCCAGCAGTTTCTTCCAGTTGAAATACGAGCAGTACTTC.

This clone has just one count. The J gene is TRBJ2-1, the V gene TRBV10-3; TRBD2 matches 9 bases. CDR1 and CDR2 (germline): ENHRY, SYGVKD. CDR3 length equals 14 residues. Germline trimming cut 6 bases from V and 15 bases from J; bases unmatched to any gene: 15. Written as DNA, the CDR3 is TGTGCCATCAGAAACATAGCGGGGGACGGGGGACCGTTCTTC. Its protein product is CAIRNIAGDGGPFF.